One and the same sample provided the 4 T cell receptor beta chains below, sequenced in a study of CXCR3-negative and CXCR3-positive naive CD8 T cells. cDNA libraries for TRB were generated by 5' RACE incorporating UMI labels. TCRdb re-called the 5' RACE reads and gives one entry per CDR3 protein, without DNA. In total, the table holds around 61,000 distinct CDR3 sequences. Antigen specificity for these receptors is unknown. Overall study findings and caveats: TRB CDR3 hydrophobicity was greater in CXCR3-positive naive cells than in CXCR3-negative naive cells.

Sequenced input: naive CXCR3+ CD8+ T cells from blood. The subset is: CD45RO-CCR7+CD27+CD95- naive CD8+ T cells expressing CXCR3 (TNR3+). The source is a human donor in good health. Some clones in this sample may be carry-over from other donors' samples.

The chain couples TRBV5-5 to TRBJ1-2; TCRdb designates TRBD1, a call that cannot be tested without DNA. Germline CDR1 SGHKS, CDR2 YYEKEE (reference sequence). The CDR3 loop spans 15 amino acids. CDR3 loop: CASRVGQGVSYGYTF.

CDR3 residues: CASSEGSNTEAFF. The rearrangement links TRBV7-9 to TRBJ1-1. Germline V gene lookup returns CDR1 SEHNR and CDR2 FQNEAQ (reference sequence). The CDR3 sequence is 13 residues long.

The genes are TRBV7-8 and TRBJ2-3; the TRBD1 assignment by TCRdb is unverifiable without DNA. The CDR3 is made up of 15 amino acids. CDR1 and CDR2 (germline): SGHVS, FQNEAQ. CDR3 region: CASSLYRSSTDTQYF.

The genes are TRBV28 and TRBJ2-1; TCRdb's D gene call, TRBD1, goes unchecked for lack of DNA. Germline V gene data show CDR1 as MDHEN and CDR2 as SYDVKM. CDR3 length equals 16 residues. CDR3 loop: CASSFLRGALYNEHFF.